Following are 14 T cell receptor beta chains from one sample sequenced in a study of radiotherapy plus CTLA-4 blockade in lung cancer. Repertoires were generated with immunoSEQ multiplex PCR, while TCRdb's copy carries only in-frame clones and drops some. The data hold more than 90,000 clones, with almost 90% observed a single time. Material: peripheral blood, obtained from a patient treated with radiotherapy plus ipilimumab. All receptors come from a human donor with non-small cell lung cancer that progressed on radiotherapy plus ipilimumab.

The CDR3 DNA is TGCGCCAGCAGTAGAGGACTAGATGAAAGCGAGCAGTACTTC. Translation gives CASSRGLDESEQYF. The V gene is TRBV5-1, the J gene TRBJ2-7; 7 bases fit TRBD2. CDR1 SGHRS and CDR2 YFSETQ come from the germline V gene. This CDR3 spans 14 amino acids. Trimming removed 5 bases from V and 6 bases from J; junction bases left unmatched: 11.

The chain has TRBV5-1 and TRBJ2-7; perhaps D is TRBD1 or TRBD2 (5 bases each). Trimming shortened V by 1 base and J by 6 bases, and 26 bases separated the two germline ends. The germline V gene encodes CDR1 SGHRS and CDR2 YFSETQ. This CDR3 has 18 amino acids. The CDR3 spells CASSLLGRSGQGRSEQYF. CDR3 nucleotides: TGCGCCAGCAGCTTGTTGGGTAGGTCGGGGCAGGGTAGGAGCGAGCAGTACTTC.

The V and J genes are TRBV7-9 and TRBJ2-7; 8 nucleotides align to TRBD2. Germline V gene sequence: CDR1 SEHNR, CDR2 FQNEAQ (reference sequence). The junction had 8 bases not matched to a gene; V was cut back by 5 bases and J by 2 bases. The CDR3 contains 15 residues. In DNA, the CDR3 is TGTGCCAGCAGCCCTCTGGGTAGCGGGGCCTACGAGCAGTACTTC. Translation: CASSPLGSGAYEQYF. Drawing the rest from reference TRBV7-9 and TRBJ2-7, the complete variable domain is DTGVSQNPRHKITKRGQNVTFRCDPISEHNRLYWYRQTLGQGPEFLTYFQNEAQLEKSRLLSDRFSAERPKGSFSTLEIQRTEQGDSAMYLCASSPLGSGAYEQYFGPGTRLTVT.

This clone has only one observation. V usage is TRBV18 and J usage is TRBJ2-2, with TRBD2 matching over 9 bases. CDR1 and CDR2 (germline): KGHSH, LQKENI. The ends lost 6 bases at V and 2 bases at J; junction bases unmatched: 7. CDR3 length: 16 residues. The CDR3 DNA follows: TGTGCCAGCTCTCACAGGACTAGCGATAACACCGGGGAGCTGTTTTTT. Translating it yields CASSHRTSDNTGELFF.

The chain recombines TRBV27 with TRBJ1-1; 7 bases are a match to TRBD1. CDR3 length equals 13 residues. Losses at the gene ends were 8 bases for V and 6 bases for J; bases not matched to a gene: 9. Germline lookup yields CDR1 MNHEY and CDR2 SMNVEV (reference sequence). CDR3 DNA: TGTGCCAGCCAACCTACAGGGGACCCTGAAGCTTTCTTT. Amino acid sequence: CASQPTGDPEAFF.

The chain joins TRBV7-9 to TRBJ1-1, with D maybe TRBD1 (5 bases). Germline CDR1 reads SEHNR; CDR2 reads FQNEAQ (reference sequence). Between the trimmed V and J ends, which lost 3 bases and 6 bases, there was a span of 8 bases. CDR3 length equals 12 residues. Here the CDR3 DNA reads TGTGCCAGCAGCTTCGCAGGGCCTGAAGCTTTCTTT. Protein sequence: CASSFAGPEAFF.

This sequence joins TRBV5-1 and TRBJ2-3, with TRBD1 identical over 9 bases. The J segment lost 0 bases and the V segment lost 3 bases, leaving 8 bases of the junction unmatched. Germline V CDR1 and CDR2: SGHRS, YFSETQ. This CDR3 is built from 17 residues. This chain's CDR3 is CASSSIPTGGSTDTQYF. For the CDR3, the DNA is TGCGCCAGCAGCTCAATCCCGACAGGGGGAAGCACAGATACGCAGTATTTT.

The V gene is TRBV11-2, the J gene TRBJ2-7, with TRBD1 identical over 7 bases. Unmatched junction bases numbered 6, after V lost 5 bases and J lost 5 bases. The CDR3 loop spans 13 amino acids. CDR1 and CDR2 (germline): SGHAT, FQNNGV. CDR3 DNA: TGTGCCAGCAGCCCTACAGGGGACCACGAGCAGTACTTC. Encoded protein: CASSPTGDHEQYF.

The chain joins TRBV5-1 to TRBJ2-2, with TRBD1 matching over 9 bases. Trimming removed 3 bases from V and 6 bases from J; junction bases left unmatched: 9. Germline V gene sequence: CDR1 SGHRS, CDR2 YFSETQ. This CDR3 has 16 residues. The CDR3 DNA follows: TGCGCCAGCAGCTCGGACAGGGGTGATTTCGCCGGGGAGCTGTTTTTT. Translation: CASSSDRGDFAGELFF. The full variable domain, completed using reference TRBV5-1 and TRBJ2-2, is KAGVTQTPRYLIKTRGQQVTLSCSPISGHRSVSWYQQTPGQGLQFLFEYFSETQRNKGNFPGRFSGRQFSNSRSEMNVSTLELGDSALYLCASSSDRGDFAGELFFGEGSRLTVL.

The chain carries TRBV11-2 and TRBJ2-1, with D possibly being TRBD2 (6 bases). The germline V gene encodes CDR1 SGHAT and CDR2 FQNNGV. The CDR3 has 16 amino acids. The V and J ends lost 4 bases and 0 bases respectively, with 13 bases between them. The CDR3 here is CASSSGGASSYNEQFF. For the CDR3, the DNA is TGTGCCAGCAGCTCAGGCGGGGCTAGCTCCTACAATGAGCAGTTCTTC.

The chain has TRBV27 and TRBJ1-4; 9 positions match TRBD1. From germline, CDR1 is MNHEY and CDR2 SMNVEV (reference sequence). This CDR3 region has 15 residues. Trimming cost V 5 bases and J 8 bases; bases outside gene matches: 9. The CDR3 sequence is CASSTLGTGREKLFF. For the CDR3, the DNA is TGTGCCAGCAGTACCCTGGGGACAGGGCGGGAAAAACTGTTTTTT.

CDR3 sequence reads: CSGRGVTGELFF. For the CDR3, the DNA is TGCAGCGGCAGGGGAGTCACCGGGGAGCTGTTTTTT. The chain carries TRBV29-1 and TRBJ2-2, with D maybe TRBD1 (6 bases). This CDR3 has 12 residues. The germline gives CDR1 SQVTM, CDR2 ANQGSEA. Between the trimmed V and J ends, which lost 7 bases and 4 bases, there was a span of 10 bases.

The chain links TRBV2 to TRBJ2-1, with D unresolved. Germline values: CDR1 SNHLY, CDR2 FYNNEI. V gave up 7 bases and J gave up 7 bases, with 8 bases separating them. The CDR3 runs 11 residues. The CDR3 spells CASMAGNEQFF. The CDR3 DNA is TGTGCCAGCATGGCCGGGAATGAGCAGTTCTTC.

The V and J genes are TRBV4-2 and TRBJ2-3; 9 nucleotides agree with TRBD2. This CDR3 has 17 residues. CDR1 LGHNA and CDR2 YNFKEQ come from the germline V gene. Losses at the gene ends were 4 bases for V and 6 bases for J; bases not matched to a gene: 14. The CDR3 sequence is CASSPQLAGRFADTQYF. CDR3 DNA: TGTGCCAGCAGCCCACAACTAGCGGGTAGATTTGCGGATACGCAGTATTTT.